A selection of T cell receptor beta chains follows, all from one sample in a study of cytomegalovirus exposure and HLA in healthy donors. Sequenced by immunoSEQ multiplex PCR; TCRdb stores in-frame clones only, minus some. The sample carries about 210,000 clones, around 86% recorded once. The specimen was PBMCs. Source of these receptors: a woman between 50 and 59 years old in good health and CMV-seropositive. Both conserved end residues are part of each CDR3. A D gene is named only where the DNA matches it firmly. Size is omitted from some rows. Given values are once, few, many or a class for expanded clones.

-	TRBV6-1	-	TRBJ2-7	CASAGTLHYEQYF	TGTGCCAGCGCCGGGACTTTGCACTACGAGCAGTACTTC
-	TRBV6-6	-	TRBJ1-5	CASSLRPGGQPQHF	TGTGCCAGCAGTTTACGACCTGGCGGCCAGCCCCAGCATTTT
-	TRBV29-1	-	TRBJ2-3	CSVGGGGTDTQYF	TGCAGCGTTGGGGGCGGGGGCACAGATACGCAGTATTTT
-	TRBV27	-	TRBJ1-4	CASSPRQATNEKLFF	TGTGCCAGCAGTCCTCGACAGGCAACTAATGAAAAACTGTTTTTT
once	TRBV6-6	-	TRBJ2-7	CASRRTDLSYEQYF	TGTGCCAGCAGGAGGACAGACCTCTCCTACGAGCAGTACTTC
once	TRBV18	-	TRBJ1-2	CASSPPRQRFFYGYTF	TGTGCCAGCTCACCACCTCGACAGCGCTTCTTCTATGGCTACACCTTC
-	TRBV27	-	TRBJ1-4	CASSRGWVPNEKLFF	TGTGCCAGCAGCCGGGGGTGGGTGCCTAATGAAAAACTGTTTTTT
once	TRBV7-9	TRBD1	TRBJ2-5	CASSLGTGGETQYF	TGTGCCAGCAGCTTAGGGACAGGCGGGGAGACCCAGTACTTC
-	TRBV29-1	TRBD1	TRBJ1-3	CSVGTGDGNTIYF	TGCAGCGTCGGGACAGGGGATGGAAACACCATATATTTT
-	TRBV5-1	-	TRBJ2-1	CASSRLDGDNEQFF	TGCGCCAGCAGCCGACTGGACGGGGACAATGAGCAGTTCTTC
-	TRBV18	TRBD1	TRBJ1-5	CASSPGTGGLQPQHF	TGTGCCAGCTCACCAGGGACAGGGGGCCTTCAGCCCCAGCATTTT
once	TRBV11-3	-	TRBJ1-1	CASSLGSGSGAEAFF	TGTGCCAGCAGCTTAGGTTCGGGCTCGGGGGCTGAAGCTTTCTTT
-	TRBV25-1	-	TRBJ2-3	CASSMAGFTDTQYF	TGTGCCAGCAGTATGGCGGGCTTCACAGATACGCAGTATTTT
-	TRBV10-3	-	TRBJ2-7	CAIRDSESYEQYF	TGTGCCATCAGGGATTCGGAGTCCTACGAGCAGTACTTC
-	TRBV5-6	-	TRBJ2-7	CASSLWGRRTDYEQYF	TGTGCCAGCAGCTTGTGGGGGAGGCGGACGGACTACGAGCAGTACTTC
-	TRBV5-5	TRBD1	TRBJ2-1	CASSQGQGFGNEQFF	TGTGCCAGCAGCCAAGGACAGGGTTTTGGCAATGAGCAGTTCTTC
few	TRBV19	-	TRBJ1-1	CSGYRMNTEAFF	TGTAGCGGCTACAGAATGAACACTGAAGCTTTCTTT